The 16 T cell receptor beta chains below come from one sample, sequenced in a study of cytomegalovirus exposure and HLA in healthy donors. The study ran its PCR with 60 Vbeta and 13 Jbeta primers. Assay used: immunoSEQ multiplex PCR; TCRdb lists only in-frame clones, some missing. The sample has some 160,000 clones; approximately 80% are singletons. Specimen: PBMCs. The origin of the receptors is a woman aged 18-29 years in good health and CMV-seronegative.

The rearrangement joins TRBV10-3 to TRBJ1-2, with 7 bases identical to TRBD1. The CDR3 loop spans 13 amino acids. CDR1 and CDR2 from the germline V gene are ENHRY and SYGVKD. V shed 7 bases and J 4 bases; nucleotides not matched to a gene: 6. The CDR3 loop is CAITGQGVYGYTF. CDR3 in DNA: TGTGCCATCACCGGCCAGGGGGTCTATGGCTACACCTTC.

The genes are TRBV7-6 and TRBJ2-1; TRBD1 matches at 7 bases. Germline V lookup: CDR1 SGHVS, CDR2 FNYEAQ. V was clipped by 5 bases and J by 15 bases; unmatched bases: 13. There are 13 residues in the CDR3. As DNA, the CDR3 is TGTGCCAGCAGCCCGCACCTGGGACAGTCGGCGTTCTTC. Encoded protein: CASSPHLGQSAFF.

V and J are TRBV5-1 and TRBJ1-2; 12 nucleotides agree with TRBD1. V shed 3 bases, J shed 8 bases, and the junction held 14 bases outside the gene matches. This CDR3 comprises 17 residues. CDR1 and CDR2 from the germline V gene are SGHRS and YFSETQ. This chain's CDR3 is CASSWNRDRGQFGGYTF. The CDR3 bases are TGCGCCAGCAGCTGGAACCGGGACAGGGGGCAATTCGGGGGCTACACCTTC. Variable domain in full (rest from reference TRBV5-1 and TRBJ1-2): KAGVTQTPRYLIKTRGQQVTLSCSPISGHRSVSWYQQTPGQGLQFLFEYFSETQRNKGNFPGRFSGRQFSNSRSEMNVSTLELGDSALYLCASSWNRDRGQFGGYTFGSGTRLTVV.

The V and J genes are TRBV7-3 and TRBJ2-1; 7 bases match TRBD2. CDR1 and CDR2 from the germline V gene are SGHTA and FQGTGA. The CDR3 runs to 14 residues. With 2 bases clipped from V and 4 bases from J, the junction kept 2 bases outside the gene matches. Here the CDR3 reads CASSLGRDYNEQFF. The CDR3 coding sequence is TGTGCCAGCAGCTTAGGGAGGGATTACAATGAGCAGTTCTTC. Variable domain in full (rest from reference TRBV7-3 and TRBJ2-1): GAGVSQTPSNKVTEKGKYVELRCDPISGHTALYWYRQSLGQGPEFLIYFQGTGAADDSGLPNDRFFAVRPEGSVSTLKIQRTERGDSAVYLCASSLGRDYNEQFFGPGTRLTVL.

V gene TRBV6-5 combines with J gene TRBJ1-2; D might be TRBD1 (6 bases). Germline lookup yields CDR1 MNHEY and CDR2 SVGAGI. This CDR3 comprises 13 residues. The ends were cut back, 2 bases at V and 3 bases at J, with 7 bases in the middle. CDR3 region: CASSYAGDYGYTF. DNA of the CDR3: TGTGCCAGCAGTTACGCAGGGGACTATGGCTACACCTTC.

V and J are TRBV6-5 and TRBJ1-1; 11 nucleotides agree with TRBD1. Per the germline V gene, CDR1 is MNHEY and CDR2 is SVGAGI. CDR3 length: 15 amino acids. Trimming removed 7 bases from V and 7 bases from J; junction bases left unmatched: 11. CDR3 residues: CASKRDRGSPGEAFF. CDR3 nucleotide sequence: TGTGCCAGCAAAAGGGACAGGGGGAGTCCGGGTGAAGCTTTCTTT.

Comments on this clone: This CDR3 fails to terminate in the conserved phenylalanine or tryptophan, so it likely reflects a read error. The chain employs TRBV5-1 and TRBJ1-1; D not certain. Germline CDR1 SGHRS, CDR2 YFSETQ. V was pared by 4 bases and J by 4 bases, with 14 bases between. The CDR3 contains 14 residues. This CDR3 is CASSVPTSGTEAFL. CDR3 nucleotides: TGCGCCAGCAGCGTACCTACGAGCGGCACTGAAGCTTTCCTT.

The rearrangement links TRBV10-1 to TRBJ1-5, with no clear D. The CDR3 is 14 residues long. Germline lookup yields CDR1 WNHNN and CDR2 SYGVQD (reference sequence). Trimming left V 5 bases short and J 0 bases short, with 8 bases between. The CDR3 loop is CASSLRDSNQPQHF. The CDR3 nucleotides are TGCGCCAGCAGTTTACGGGATAGCAATCAGCCCCAGCATTTT.

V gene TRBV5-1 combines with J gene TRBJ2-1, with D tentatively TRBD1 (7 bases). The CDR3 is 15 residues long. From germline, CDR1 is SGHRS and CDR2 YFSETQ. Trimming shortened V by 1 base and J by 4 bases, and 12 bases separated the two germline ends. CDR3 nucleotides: TGCGCCAGCAGCTTGCTCCAGGGGGGATACAATGAGCAGTTCTTC. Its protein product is CASSLLQGGYNEQFF.

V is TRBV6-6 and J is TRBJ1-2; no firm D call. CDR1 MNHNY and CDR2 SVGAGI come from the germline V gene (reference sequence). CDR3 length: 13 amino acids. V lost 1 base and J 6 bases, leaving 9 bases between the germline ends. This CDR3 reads CASSYFQADGYTF. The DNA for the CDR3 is TGTGCCAGCAGTTACTTTCAGGCCGATGGCTACACCTTC.

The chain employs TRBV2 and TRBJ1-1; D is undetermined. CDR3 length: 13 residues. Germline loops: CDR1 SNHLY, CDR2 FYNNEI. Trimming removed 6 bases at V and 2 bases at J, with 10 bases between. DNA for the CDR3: TGTGCCAGCAGAGTACAGAGAAACACTGAAGCTTTCTTT. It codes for CASRVQRNTEAFF.

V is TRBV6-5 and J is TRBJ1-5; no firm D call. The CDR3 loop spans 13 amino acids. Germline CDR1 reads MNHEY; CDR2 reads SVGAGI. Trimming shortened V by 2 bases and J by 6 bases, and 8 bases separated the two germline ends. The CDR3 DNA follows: TGTGCCAGCAGTTACGCGAGGGCTCAGCCCCAGCATTTT. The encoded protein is CASSYARAQPQHF.

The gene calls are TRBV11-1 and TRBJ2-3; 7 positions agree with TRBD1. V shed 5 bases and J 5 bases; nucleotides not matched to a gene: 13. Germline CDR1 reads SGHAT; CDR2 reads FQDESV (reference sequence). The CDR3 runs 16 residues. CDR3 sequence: CASSLRQGVREDTQYF. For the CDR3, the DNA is TGTGCCAGCAGCCTCCGTCAGGGGGTGAGGGAAGATACGCAGTATTTT.

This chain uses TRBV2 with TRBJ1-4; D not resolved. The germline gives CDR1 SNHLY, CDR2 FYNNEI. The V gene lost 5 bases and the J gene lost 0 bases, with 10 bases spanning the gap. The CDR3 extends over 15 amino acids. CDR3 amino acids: CASSNLGATNEKLFF. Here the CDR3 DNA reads TGTGCCAGCAGTAACCTAGGAGCAACTAATGAAAAACTGTTTTTT.

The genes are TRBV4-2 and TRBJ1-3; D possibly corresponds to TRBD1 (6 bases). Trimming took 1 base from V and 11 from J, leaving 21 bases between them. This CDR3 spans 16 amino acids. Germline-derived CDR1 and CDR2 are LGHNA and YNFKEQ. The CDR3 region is CASSQVDGTSITSIYF. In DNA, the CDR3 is TGTGCCAGCAGCCAAGTGGACGGGACATCTATAACTTCCATATATTTT.

The CDR3 is CASSYSPGAGGTEAFF. The CDR3 DNA reads as TGTGCCAGCAGTTACTCACCGGGGGCGGGAGGCACTGAAGCTTTCTTT. This rearrangement joins TRBV6-6 to TRBJ1-1; possible D gene TRBD1, 6 bases. This CDR3 spans 16 amino acids. CDR1 is MNHNY and CDR2 is SVGAGI in the germline V gene (reference sequence). V gave up 0 bases and J gave up 4 bases, with 15 bases separating them.